The 24 T cell receptor beta chains presented below share a single source sample, sequenced in a study of blood T cell repertoires in COVID-19. Produced via immunoSEQ multiplex PCR; TCRdb's table is partial and in-frame only. The sample includes a few hundred thousand clones, roughly 90% of them seen just once. The material sequenced was peripheral blood. The receptor source for this set is a man aged 60 to 69 who had recovered from COVID-19.

The J gene is TRBJ1-1, the V gene TRBV9; the D is unclear. V shed 3 bases and J shed 2 bases, with 23 bases lying between them. The germline gives CDR1 SGDLS, CDR2 YYNGEE. The CDR3 has 18 amino acids. Here the CDR3 reads CASSASRGFGDTNTEAFF. The DNA of the CDR3 is TGTGCCAGCAGCGCTTCACGGGGATTTGGGGATACTAACACTGAAGCTTTCTTT.

The chain employs TRBV13 and TRBJ2-1; a possible D gene is TRBD1 (5 bases). CDR1 PRHDT and CDR2 FYEKMQ come from the germline V gene (reference sequence). The CDR3 is 14 amino acids. Between the trimmed V and J ends, which lost 10 bases and 3 bases, there was a span of 16 bases. This CDR3 is CATGKGLLYNEQFF. DNA for the CDR3: TGTGCCACCGGTAAGGGGTTACTCTACAATGAGCAGTTCTTC. The full variable domain, completed using reference TRBV13 and TRBJ2-1, is AAGVIQSPRHLIKEKRETATLKCYPIPRHDTVYWYQQGPGQDPQFLISFYEKMQSDKGSIPDRFSAQQFSDYHSELNMSSLELGDSALYFCATGKGLLYNEQFFGPGTRLTVL.

The gene calls are TRBV18 and TRBJ2-1, with TRBD2 matching over 7 bases. Germline assignment: CDR1 KGHSH and CDR2 LQKENI. V was clipped by 3 bases and J by 16 bases; unmatched bases: 9. This CDR3 region has 12 residues. CDR3 DNA sequence: TGTGCCAGCTCACCCCCGGGGGGAGTTCAATTCTTC. Its protein product is CASSPPGGVQFF.

The rearrangement joins TRBV15 to TRBJ2-3; TRBD1 is a possible D gene (6 bases). V was shortened by 3 bases and J by 2 bases, with 15 bases between the two germline ends. Germline CDR1 reads LNHNV; CDR2 reads YYDKDF (reference sequence). CDR3 size: 16 residues. The CDR3 nucleotides are TGTGCCACCAGCAGGGCTGGGGGCAGCCTCACAGATACGCAGTATTTT. It yields the protein CATSRAGGSLTDTQYF.

The chain carries TRBV24-1 and TRBJ2-1, with 7 bases aligning to TRBD1. The germline V gene encodes CDR1 KGHDR and CDR2 SFDVKD. CDR3 length: 17 residues. J was trimmed by 5 bases and V by 3 bases; bases with no gene match: 12. CDR3 sequence reads: CATSDRYRGPRDNEQFF. The CDR3 DNA reads as TGTGCCACCAGTGATCGATACAGGGGCCCGAGGGACAATGAGCAGTTCTTC.

The V gene is TRBV5-6, the J gene TRBJ2-7, with 8 bases that match TRBD2. The trim removed 2 bases at V and 4 bases at J, leaving 8 bases unmatched. CDR1 SGHDT and CDR2 YYEEEE come from the germline V gene. This CDR3 has 15 amino acids. This chain's CDR3 is CASSFDAGGRYEQYF. CDR3 DNA: TGTGCCAGCAGCTTTGACGCGGGGGGACGATACGAGCAGTACTTC. Using reference TRBV5-6 and TRBJ2-7 for the parts outside the CDR3, the full variable domain is DAGVTQSPTHLIKTRGQQVTLRCSPKSGHDTVSWYQQALGQGPQFIFQYYEEEERQRGNFPDRFSGHQFPNYSSELNVNALLLGDSALYLCASSFDAGGRYEQYFGPGTRLTVT.

V is TRBV15 and J is TRBJ2-7; 10 bases fit TRBD1. The junction had 3 bases not matched to a gene; V was cut back by 0 bases and J by 4 bases. The CDR3 runs 15 residues. Germline CDR1 and CDR2: LNHNV and YYDKDF (reference sequence). The CDR3 here is CATSRDKDRGYEQYF. The CDR3 region has the DNA TGTGCCACCAGCAGAGATAAGGACAGGGGGTACGAGCAGTACTTC.

The V and J genes are TRBV6-5 and TRBJ1-5; 8 positions agree with TRBD1. The trim removed 6 bases at V and 2 bases at J, leaving 6 bases unmatched. From germline, CDR1 is MNHEY and CDR2 SVGAGI. The CDR3 loop spans 15 amino acids. In DNA form, the CDR3 reads TGTGCCAGCAGCACGGACAGGGCTGGCAATCAGCCCCAGCATTTT. It specifies CASSTDRAGNQPQHF.

On this clone: One end of the junction fails to match germline, which may point to a read error. This rearrangement joins TRBV10-3 to TRBJ2-1, with D perhaps given as TRBD1 or TRBD2 (5 bases each). Germline CDR1 and CDR2: ENHRY and SYGVKD. CDR3 size: 13 residues. CDR3 in DNA: TGTGCCACCAGTGAGGGACCAGAGGGTGAGCAGTTCTTC. Its translation: CATSEGPEGEQFF.

The chain is built from TRBV7-9 and TRBJ2-3, with 9 bases matching TRBD2. J lost 3 bases, V lost 5 bases, and 12 bases had no gene match. The CDR3 runs 17 residues. Germline V CDR1 and CDR2: SEHNR, FQNEAQ (reference sequence). CDR3: CASSQKTGTSMTDTQYF. CDR3 nucleotides: TGTGCCAGCAGCCAAAAAACCGGGACTAGCATGACAGATACGCAGTATTTT.

The chain is built from TRBV3-1 (or the pseudogene TRBV3-2) and TRBJ2-2; D may be TRBD1 (6 bases). V was cut by 4 bases and J by 7 bases, with 16 bases left in between. The V gene's germline CDR1 is LGHDT and CDR2 YNNKEL (reference sequence). CDR3 length equals 15 residues. The CDR3 protein is CASSPRDKPFGELFF. CDR3 nucleotides: TGTGCCAGCAGCCCCCGGGACAAACCTTTCGGGGAGCTGTTTTTT.

The genes are TRBV6-5 and TRBJ2-3, with D possibly matching TRBD2 (6 bases). V was cut by 3 bases and J by 4 bases, with 11 bases left in between. This CDR3 is built from 14 residues. CDR1 and CDR2 (germline): MNHEY, SVGAGI. In nucleotides, the CDR3 is TGTGCCAGCAGTTATCGACTAGGGCCAGATACGCAGTATTTT. Translation gives CASSYRLGPDTQYF.

The chain has TRBV4-2 and TRBJ1-3; the D gene is possibly TRBD1 (5 bases). Germline V CDR1 and CDR2: LGHNA, YNFKEQ. The germline V and J ends were trimmed by 0 bases and 3 bases, with 9 bases remaining between them. The CDR3 is made up of 15 amino acids. In DNA form, the CDR3 reads TGTGCCAGCAGCCAAGATCGCGGGGGTGGAAACACCATATATTTT. Protein product: CASSQDRGGGNTIYF.

The V gene is TRBV5-1, the J gene TRBJ2-1, with a tentative D call TRBD2 (7 bases). The CDR3 sequence is 14 residues long. V was trimmed by 6 bases and J by 9 bases, leaving 19 bases between them. CDR1 SGHRS and CDR2 YFSETQ come from the germline V gene. The CDR3 coding sequence is TGCGCCAGCACCTCGGGCGGGGGCAGGGGTGAGCAGTTCTTC. Protein sequence: CASTSGGGRGEQFF.

The chain couples TRBV6-2 or TRBV6-3 to TRBJ2-5; 8 nucleotides agree with TRBD2. V trimming: 2 bases; J trimming: 4 bases; junction bases outside the gene matches: 6. CDR3 length: 15 amino acids. CDR1 is MNHEY and CDR2 is SVGEGT in the germline V gene. This CDR3 is CASSYAGGAAETQYF. The CDR3 DNA reads as TGTGCCAGCAGTTACGCCGGGGGGGCCGCAGAGACCCAGTACTTC.

The J gene is TRBJ1-5, the V gene TRBV9; no clear D. The germline gives CDR1 SGDLS, CDR2 YYNGEE. There are 16 residues in the CDR3. V lost 0 bases to trimming and J lost 2 bases, with 12 bases between them. The CDR3 sequence is CASSVGDNVGNQPQHF. CDR3 nucleotide sequence: TGTGCCAGCAGCGTAGGAGACAACGTGGGCAATCAGCCCCAGCATTTT.

This chain connects TRBV24-1 to TRBJ2-2; TRBD2 agrees at 7 bases. Germline CDR1 and CDR2: KGHDR and SFDVKD. Trimming removed 10 bases from V and 6 bases from J; junction bases left unmatched: 7. The length of the CDR3 is 13 residues. The CDR3 protein is CATSGEGAGELFF. In DNA, the CDR3 is TGTGCCACAAGCGGGGAAGGCGCCGGGGAGCTGTTTTTT.

Comments on this clone: This sample includes further DNA sequences coding for the same CDR3. The chain is built from TRBV10-3 and TRBJ1-5; D is unclear. The CDR3 has 15 amino acids. The germline V gene has CDR1 ENHRY and CDR2 SYGVKD. The ends were cut back, 0 bases at V and 3 bases at J, with 9 bases in the middle. For the CDR3, the DNA is TGTGCCATCAGTGAGTCGGGAGAGGACAATCAGCCCCAGCATTTT. This translates into CAISESGEDNQPQHF.

The DNA for the CDR3 is TGTGCCAGCAGCCTAGGACTAGCGGGGGGCTTTTACAATGAGCAGTTCTTC. It encodes CASSLGLAGGFYNEQFF. The chain combines TRBV3-1 (or the pseudogene TRBV3-2) with TRBJ2-1; TRBD2 matches at 14 bases. This CDR3 comprises 17 residues. V was clipped by 4 bases and J by 4 bases; unmatched bases: 6. Germline CDR1 and CDR2: LGHDT and YNNKEL (reference sequence).

The rearrangement links TRBV6-5 to TRBJ1-1; the D gene is possibly TRBD1 (6 bases). The CDR3 covers 14 residues. The germline gives CDR1 MNHEY, CDR2 SVGAGI. Deletions cut 5 bases from V and 0 bases from J, with 10 bases between. CDR3 in DNA: TGTGCCAGCAGTCAACAGGGACTGAACACTGAAGCTTTCTTT. It is translated as CASSQQGLNTEAFF.

This sequence joins TRBV24-1 and TRBJ1-5; 8 nucleotides match TRBD1. Germline V lookup: CDR1 KGHDR, CDR2 SFDVKD. J gave up 0 bases and V 3 bases, and 3 bases lay outside the gene matches. The CDR3 runs to 16 residues. The CDR3, as DNA: TGTGCCACCAGTGATGGGACAGGATATAGCAATCAGCCCCAGCATTTT. It encodes CATSDGTGYSNQPQHF.

This clone appeared a single time. This chain joins TRBV3-1 (or the pseudogene TRBV3-2) and TRBJ2-3, with 14 bases that match TRBD2. The J segment lost 6 bases and the V segment lost 2 bases, leaving 10 bases of the junction unmatched. The germline gives CDR1 LGHDT, CDR2 YNNKEL (reference sequence). This CDR3 spans 18 amino acids. DNA of the CDR3: TGTGCCAGCAGCCAACCGGGACTAGCGGGGGCCCCTCGGGATACGCAGTATTTT. Encoded protein: CASSQPGLAGAPRDTQYF.

The chain joins TRBV10-3 to TRBJ2-5; a weak D match, TRBD2 (5 bases). Trimming cost V 0 bases and J 5 bases, with 19 bases left between them. CDR3 size: 17 residues. The germline V gene encodes CDR1 ENHRY and CDR2 SYGVKD. The CDR3 spells CAISESEAGVRKETQYF. The CDR3 bases are TGTGCCATCAGTGAGTCGGAGGCAGGAGTACGGAAGGAGACCCAGTACTTC.

The chain recombines TRBV6-2 or TRBV6-3 with TRBJ1-4; TRBD1 is a possible D gene (6 bases). There are 14 residues in the CDR3. V was pared by 4 bases and J by 6 bases, with 12 bases between. Germline loops: CDR1 MNHEY, CDR2 SVGEGT. The CDR3 protein is CASSFWGPDEKLFF. The CDR3 DNA follows: TGTGCCAGCAGTTTTTGGGGGCCGGATGAAAAACTGTTTTTT.